This passage covers 14 T cell receptor beta chains from one sample sequenced in a study of shared clonotypes between healthy human individuals. Clones were read by immunoSEQ multiplex PCR, and TCRdb kept only the in-frame ones, dropping some. This table has about 1.1 million clones, approximately 78% appearing once. Specimen: memory CD4+ T cells from PBMCs. Regarding subset: CD45RA-negative fraction. These TCRs come from a man between 18 and 29 years old in good health. Some clones in this sample may be carry-over from other donors' samples.

The chain links TRBV7-2 to TRBJ1-1; 9 nucleotides match TRBD1. CDR3 size: 15 residues. Germline V gives CDR1 SGHTA, CDR2 FQGNSA. J was trimmed by 4 bases and V by 5 bases; bases with no gene match: 8. CDR3 sequence: CASSTQTGGRTEAFF. The CDR3 DNA sequence: TGTGCCAGCAGCACCCAGACAGGGGGTCGCACTGAAGCTTTCTTT.

The CDR3 DNA reads as TGTGCCAGCAGTCTGGGGGGGAACACTGAAGCTTTCTTT. Protein: CASSLGGNTEAFF. V and J are TRBV4-2 and TRBJ1-1, with D tentatively TRBD1 (5 bases). The germline V gene encodes CDR1 LGHNA and CDR2 YNFKEQ. The CDR3 has 13 amino acids. V gave up 6 bases and J gave up 1 base, with 9 bases separating them.

The rearrangement links TRBV7-8 to TRBJ2-7, with D uncertain. The germline V gene encodes CDR1 SGHVS and CDR2 FQNEAQ. The CDR3 consists of 14 residues. The V end was cut by 1 base, the J end by 7 bases, with 14 bases between. The CDR3 DNA reads TGTGCCAGCAGCTTAGGAATTTTGGCCTCTGAGCAGTACTTC. It codes for CASSLGILASEQYF.

The chain links TRBV2 to TRBJ1-4, with TRBD1 identical over 8 bases. Germline CDR1 SNHLY, CDR2 FYNNEI. The CDR3 contains 16 residues. The V segment lost 6 bases and the J segment 5 bases; nucleotides outside the gene matches: 11. The CDR3 region has the DNA TGTGCCAGCAGCCAACGAGCAGGGGGCCAAAATGAAAAACTGTTTTTT. It encodes CASSQRAGGQNEKLFF.

This clone showed up just a few times. Other DNA sequences in this specimen translate into the identical CDR3. The genes are TRBV4-1 and TRBJ1-1, with D hard to call. The CDR3 extends over 13 amino acids. Deletions cut 3 bases from V and 0 bases from J, with 5 bases between. Germline V gene sequence: CDR1 MGHRA, CDR2 YSYEKL. CDR3 coding DNA: TGCGCCAGCAGCCAGGGCATGAACACTGAAGCTTTCTTT. Translation gives CASSQGMNTEAFF.

As to this clone: The same CDR3 is also encoded by other DNA sequences in this sample. The chain combines TRBV2 with TRBJ2-7; 8 nucleotides match TRBD1. The CDR3 runs 13 residues. Germline V gene lookup returns CDR1 SNHLY and CDR2 FYNNEI. The ends lost 8 bases at V and 4 bases at J; junction bases unmatched: 7. CDR3 residues: CASGGQGTYEQYF. In DNA form, the CDR3 reads TGTGCCAGCGGAGGACAGGGTACGTACGAGCAGTACTTC.

The chain links TRBV28 to TRBJ2-3, with 7 positions matching TRBD2. The J segment lost 0 bases and the V segment lost 5 bases, leaving 5 bases of the junction unmatched. Germline V gene lookup returns CDR1 MDHEN and CDR2 SYDVKM. The CDR3 spans 15 residues. CDR3 bases: TGTGCCAGCAGTCCCTACGGGGGGAGCACAGATACGCAGTATTTT. It specifies CASSPYGGSTDTQYF.

This clone was observed once. This chain joins TRBV29-1 and TRBJ2-1; TRBD2 matches 8 bases. The CDR3 has 15 amino acids. The V gene's germline CDR1 is SQVTM and CDR2 ANQGSEA. Unmatched junction bases numbered 8, after V lost 7 bases and J lost 0 bases. The CDR3 region is CSGAGVPASYNEQFF. DNA for the CDR3: TGCAGCGGAGCGGGGGTACCAGCCTCCTACAATGAGCAGTTCTTC.

In nucleotides, the CDR3 is TGTGCCAGCAGCTCCAACCCCGGGACAGCCTACGAGCAGTACTTC. Its protein is CASSSNPGTAYEQYF. The chain couples TRBV28 to TRBJ2-7, with 7 bases matching TRBD1. The CDR3 is made up of 15 amino acids. CDR1 and CDR2 (germline): MDHEN, SYDVKM. The V segment lost 6 bases and the J segment 2 bases; nucleotides outside the gene matches: 10.

The chain combines TRBV7-9 with TRBJ2-7, with 9 bases that match TRBD2. The CDR3 is 14 amino acids. V trimming: 4 bases; J trimming: 6 bases; junction bases outside the gene matches: 7. Germline CDR1 is SEHNR and CDR2 is FQNEAQ (reference sequence). The CDR3 loop reads CASSYTGLAGEQYF. The CDR3 region has the DNA TGTGCCAGCAGCTATACGGGACTAGCCGGCGAGCAGTACTTC.

The chain combines TRBV7-9 with TRBJ2-7; tentative D call: TRBD1 (6 bases). Germline V gene data show CDR1 as SEHNR and CDR2 as FQNEAQ (reference sequence). V lost 5 bases to trimming and J lost 3 bases, with 14 bases between them. This CDR3 has 14 amino acids. The CDR3 is CASSDRTEDYEQYF. The DNA of the CDR3 is TGTGCCAGCAGCGACCGGACAGAGGACTACGAGCAGTACTTC.

This clone was observed at least ten times. The chain couples TRBV9 to TRBJ2-2; 11 bases match TRBD1. Germline V gives CDR1 SGDLS, CDR2 YYNGEE. This CDR3 has 17 residues. J gave up 5 bases and V 5 bases, and 11 bases lay outside the gene matches. The CDR3 bases are TGTGCCAGCAGGAAAAACCCCGGACAGGGGGCAACCGGGGAGCTGTTTTTT. Its translation is CASRKNPGQGATGELFF.

This sequence joins TRBV29-1 and TRBJ1-1; no firm D call. Per the germline V gene, CDR1 is SQVTM and CDR2 is ANQGSEA. This CDR3 has 14 residues. V dropped 5 bases and J dropped 3 bases, with 16 bases sitting between them. CDR3 nucleotides: TGCAGCGTTCCGTCGGCCCATGGGTACACTGAAGCTTTCTTT. It codes for CSVPSAHGYTEAFF.

This clone has just one count. The J gene is TRBJ2-7, the V gene TRBV27; 7 bases fit TRBD1. Germline CDR1 and CDR2: MNHEY and SMNVEV (reference sequence). V lost 5 bases and J lost 2; bases outside the gene matches: 6. CDR3 length: 14 residues. CDR3: CASSPNRGPYEQYF. DNA for the CDR3: TGTGCCAGCAGTCCTAACAGGGGCCCCTACGAGCAGTACTTC.